This is a list of T cell receptor beta chains from one sample in a study of blood T cell repertoires in COVID-19. This table comes from immunoSEQ multiplex PCR, and its TCRdb copy is limited to in-frame clones, with some not included. The table lists just under 80,000 clones, approximately 84% of them singletons. Material: peripheral blood. These TCRs come from a human donor in a cohort sampled during active COVID-19. Each CDR3 is given with its conserved first and last residue. A D gene is named only where the DNA matches it firmly. Clone size is not always given. Where it is, it says once, few, many or a class for expanded clones.

abundance: once; j_gene: TRBJ2-6; d_gene: .; v_gene: TRBV18; CDR3aa: CASSPTGNSGANVLTF; CDR3nt: TGTGCCAGCTCACCCACAGGGAACTCTGGGGCCAACGTCCTGACTTTC
abundance: .; j_gene: TRBJ2-3; d_gene: .; v_gene: TRBV10-1; CDR3aa: CASSSTSTDTQYF; CDR3nt: TGCGCCAGCAGTTCGACTAGCACAGATACGCAGTATTTT
abundance: .; j_gene: TRBJ2-2; d_gene: TRBD2; v_gene: TRBV29-1; CDR3aa: CSVGLAGVVGELFF; CDR3nt: TGCAGCGTGGGACTAGCGGGAGTGGTCGGGGAGCTGTTTTTT
abundance: .; j_gene: TRBJ1-1; d_gene: .; v_gene: TRBV27; CDR3aa: CASKEQGPLNTEAFF; CDR3nt: TGTGCCAGCAAGGAACAGGGACCCCTTAACACTGAAGCTTTCTTT
abundance: .; j_gene: TRBJ1-1; d_gene: .; v_gene: TRBV5-4; CDR3aa: CASSFGRMGEAFF; CDR3nt: TGTGCCAGCAGCTTCGGCAGGATGGGTGAAGCTTTCTTT
abundance: .; j_gene: TRBJ2-1; d_gene: TRBD2; v_gene: TRBV10-1; CDR3aa: CASSETSGGYNEQFF; CDR3nt: TGCGCCAGCAGTGAAACTAGCGGGGGATACAATGAGCAGTTCTTC
abundance: .; j_gene: TRBJ2-6; d_gene: .; v_gene: TRBV7-9; CDR3aa: CASSTQGSGANVLTF; CDR3nt: TGTGCCAGCAGCACCCAGGGATCTGGGGCCAACGTCCTGACTTTC
abundance: .; j_gene: TRBJ1-1; d_gene: TRBD1; v_gene: TRBV28; CDR3aa: CASSPGGNTEAFF; CDR3nt: TGTGCCAGCAGTCCAGGGGGGAACACTGAAGCTTTCTTT
abundance: .; j_gene: TRBJ1-2; d_gene: .; v_gene: TRBV19; CDR3aa: CASTPGGERYGYTF; CDR3nt: TGTGCCAGTACACCGGGAGGGGAACGGTATGGCTACACCTTC
abundance: few; j_gene: TRBJ1-5; d_gene: TRBD1; v_gene: TRBV28; CDR3aa: CASSLVFTGDSQPQHF; CDR3nt: TGTGCCAGCAGTTTAGTATTCACAGGGGATTCTCAGCCCCAGCATTTT
abundance: .; j_gene: TRBJ2-7; d_gene: .; v_gene: TRBV7-9; CDR3aa: CASSRAQPGEQYF; CDR3nt: TGTGCCAGCAGCCGCGCCCAGCCGGGGGAGCAGTACTTC
abundance: once; j_gene: TRBJ2-6; d_gene: TRBD1; v_gene: TRBV6-5; CDR3aa: CASGAGGSGANVLTF; CDR3nt: TGTGCCAGCGGGGCAGGGGGCTCTGGGGCCAACGTCCTGACTTTC
abundance: .; j_gene: TRBJ2-3; d_gene: TRBD2; v_gene: TRBV3-1/TRBV3-2; CDR3aa: CASSQGTSGTDTQYF; CDR3nt: TGTGCCAGCAGCCAAGGGACTAGCGGCACAGATACGCAGTATTTT
abundance: .; j_gene: TRBJ2-7; d_gene: TRBD2; v_gene: TRBV5-1; CDR3aa: CASSPQRTSGSYEQYF; CDR3nt: TGCGCCAGCAGCCCCCAACGGACTAGCGGCTCCTACGAGCAGTACTTC
abundance: .; j_gene: TRBJ2-1; d_gene: .; v_gene: TRBV18; CDR3aa: CASSPRTRSYNEQFF; CDR3nt: TGTGCCAGCTCGCCCCGGACACGCTCCTACAATGAGCAGTTCTTC
abundance: .; j_gene: TRBJ1-4; d_gene: .; v_gene: TRBV11-2; CDR3aa: CASSPGRGEKLFF; CDR3nt: TGTGCCAGCAGCCCAGGGCGGGGGGAAAAACTGTTTTTT
abundance: .; j_gene: TRBJ1-4; d_gene: TRBD1; v_gene: TRBV3-1/TRBV3-2; CDR3aa: CASSHTGTENEKLFF; CDR3nt: TGTGCCAGCAGTCACACCGGGACAGAAAATGAAAAACTGTTTTTT
abundance: .; j_gene: TRBJ1-1; d_gene: .; v_gene: TRBV23-1; CDR3aa: CASSQVLGRYAFF; CDR3nt: TGCGCCAGCAGTCAAGTTCTGGGGCGCTATGCTTTCTTT
abundance: .; j_gene: TRBJ2-5; d_gene: .; v_gene: TRBV2; CDR3aa: CASSASSPGETQYF; CDR3nt: TGTGCCAGCAGCGCTAGCAGCCCTGGAGAGACCCAGTACTTC
abundance: .; j_gene: TRBJ2-3; d_gene: .; v_gene: TRBV18; CDR3aa: CASSPAGATDTQYF; CDR3nt: TGTGCCAGCTCCCCCGCTGGGGCAACAGATACGCAGTATTTT
abundance: .; j_gene: TRBJ1-1; d_gene: .; v_gene: TRBV7-9; CDR3aa: CASSLFSGNTEAFF; CDR3nt: TGTGCCAGCAGCTTATTTTCGGGGAACACTGAAGCTTTCTTT
abundance: .; j_gene: TRBJ2-3; d_gene: TRBD2; v_gene: TRBV4-2; CDR3aa: CASSQDGTSGTSTDTQYF; CDR3nt: TGTGCCAGCAGCCAAGACGGGACTAGCGGTACTAGCACAGATACGCAGTATTTT
abundance: .; j_gene: TRBJ2-1; d_gene: TRBD2; v_gene: TRBV5-1; CDR3aa: CASSLAQGLAGFEQFF; CDR3nt: TGCGCCAGCAGCCTCGCACAAGGACTAGCGGGATTTGAGCAGTTCTTC
abundance: many; j_gene: TRBJ2-7; d_gene: .; v_gene: TRBV19; CDR3aa: CASSIASGDEQYF; CDR3nt: TGTGCCAGTAGTATAGCCTCCGGGGACGAGCAGTACTTC
abundance: .; j_gene: TRBJ2-5; d_gene: .; v_gene: TRBV5-1; CDR3aa: CASSLGAGVGETQYF; CDR3nt: TGCGCCAGCAGCTTGGGGGCAGGGGTAGGGGAGACCCAGTACTTC
abundance: .; j_gene: TRBJ2-2; d_gene: .; v_gene: TRBV18; CDR3aa: CASSPPYPRGANTGELFF; CDR3nt: TGTGCCAGCTCACCACCCTATCCTCGCGGGGCGAACACCGGGGAGCTGTTTTTT
abundance: .; j_gene: TRBJ2-7; d_gene: TRBD2; v_gene: TRBV28; CDR3aa: CASSFSGGVYEQYF; CDR3nt: TGTGCCAGCAGTTTTTCTGGGGGGGTCTACGAGCAGTACTTC
abundance: .; j_gene: TRBJ1-1; d_gene: .; v_gene: TRBV12-3/TRBV12-4; CDR3aa: CASKLGAGQKAFF; CDR3nt: TGTGCCAGCAAACTCGGGGCAGGACAGAAAGCTTTCTTT
abundance: .; j_gene: TRBJ2-1; d_gene: TRBD2; v_gene: TRBV24-1; CDR3aa: CATSDYGGRATNEQFF; CDR3nt: TGTGCCACCAGTGATTACGGCGGGAGGGCCACCAATGAGCAGTTCTTC
abundance: .; j_gene: TRBJ1-1; d_gene: .; v_gene: TRBV28; CDR3aa: CASSSPVNTEAFF; CDR3nt: TGTGCCAGCAGTTCGCCAGTGAACACTGAAGCTTTCTTT
abundance: .; j_gene: TRBJ2-1; d_gene: TRBD1; v_gene: TRBV11-2; CDR3aa: CASSSRQGAHEQFF; CDR3nt: TGTGCCAGCAGCAGCCGACAGGGGGCCCATGAGCAGTTCTTC
abundance: .; j_gene: TRBJ1-5; d_gene: TRBD1; v_gene: TRBV6-5; CDR3aa: CASSRDRGSNQPQHF; CDR3nt: TGTGCCAGCAGCCGAGACAGGGGAAGCAATCAGCCCCAGCATTTT
abundance: .; j_gene: TRBJ2-6; d_gene: .; v_gene: TRBV6-1; CDR3aa: CASSEDRRRLGAGANVLTF; CDR3nt: TGTGCCAGCAGTGAAGATAGGCGTAGGTTAGGGGCTGGGGCCAACGTCCTGACTTTC
abundance: .; j_gene: TRBJ2-1; d_gene: .; v_gene: TRBV2; CDR3aa: CASRSLRSDEQFF; CDR3nt: TGTGCCAGCAGGTCGCTGAGGAGTGATGAGCAGTTCTTC
abundance: .; j_gene: TRBJ2-7; d_gene: .; v_gene: TRBV6-2/TRBV6-3; CDR3aa: CASSSDSSYEQYF; CDR3nt: TGTGCCAGCAGTTCGGACAGTTCCTACGAGCAGTACTTC
abundance: .; j_gene: TRBJ2-3; d_gene: .; v_gene: TRBV18; CDR3aa: CASSPYSTDTQYF; CDR3nt: TGTGCCAGCTCGCCCTACAGCACAGATACGCAGTATTTT
abundance: .; j_gene: TRBJ1-1; d_gene: .; v_gene: TRBV3-1/TRBV3-2; CDR3aa: CASSQQANTEAFF; CDR3nt: TGTGCCAGCAGTCAGCAGGCGAACACTGAAGCTTTCTTT
abundance: .; j_gene: TRBJ1-1; d_gene: .; v_gene: TRBV2; CDR3aa: CASIRGDTEAFF; CDR3nt: TGTGCCAGCATCCGCGGGGACACTGAAGCTTTCTTT
abundance: .; j_gene: TRBJ2-1; d_gene: TRBD2; v_gene: TRBV2; CDR3aa: CASIQRGGPYNEQFF; CDR3nt: TGTGCCAGCATTCAGCGGGGGGGCCCCTACAATGAGCAGTTCTTC
abundance: .; j_gene: TRBJ2-7; d_gene: .; v_gene: TRBV7-9; CDR3aa: CASSLVGPGSYEQYF; CDR3nt: TGTGCCAGCAGCTTAGTCGGCCCGGGGTCCTACGAGCAGTACTTC
abundance: .; j_gene: TRBJ1-1; d_gene: TRBD1; v_gene: TRBV18; CDR3aa: CASSPGTGGGTEAFF; CDR3nt: TGTGCCAGCTCACCCGGGACAGGGGGAGGCACTGAAGCTTTCTTT
abundance: .; j_gene: TRBJ2-3; d_gene: .; v_gene: TRBV6-1; CDR3aa: CASSEQGIPSTDTQYF; CDR3nt: TGTGCCAGCAGTGAACAGGGGATTCCTAGCACAGATACGCAGTATTTT
abundance: .; j_gene: TRBJ2-5; d_gene: .; v_gene: TRBV5-1; CDR3aa: CASSPPAGSRETQYF; CDR3nt: TGCGCCAGCAGCCCCCCGGCGGGAAGTAGAGAGACCCAGTACTTC
abundance: .; j_gene: TRBJ2-4; d_gene: .; v_gene: TRBV5-1; CDR3aa: CASSLGGWTSSNIQYF; CDR3nt: TGCGCCAGCAGCTTGGGGGGATGGACAAGTTCTAACATTCAGTACTTC
abundance: .; j_gene: TRBJ2-6; d_gene: TRBD1; v_gene: TRBV5-1; CDR3aa: CASLTGTGANVLTF; CDR3nt: TGCGCCAGCTTGACAGGGACCGGGGCCAACGTCCTGACTTTC
abundance: .; j_gene: TRBJ2-3; d_gene: TRBD2; v_gene: TRBV13; CDR3aa: CASSLAGTSGRRSDTQYF; CDR3nt: TGTGCCAGCAGCTTAGCCGGGACTAGCGGGAGGCGGTCGGATACGCAGTATTTT
abundance: .; j_gene: TRBJ2-1; d_gene: .; v_gene: TRBV9; CDR3aa: CASSLYNEQFF; CDR3nt: TGTGCCAGCAGCCTGTACAATGAGCAGTTCTTC
abundance: .; j_gene: TRBJ2-7; d_gene: .; v_gene: TRBV28; CDR3aa: CASSFPLTLGYEQYF; CDR3nt: TGTGCCAGCAGTTTCCCTCTTACGCTAGGTTACGAGCAGTACTTC
abundance: .; j_gene: TRBJ2-7; d_gene: TRBD1; v_gene: TRBV2; CDR3aa: CASKQGGNYEQYF; CDR3nt: TGTGCCAGCAAACAGGGGGGTAACTACGAGCAGTACTTC
abundance: .; j_gene: TRBJ2-7; d_gene: TRBD2; v_gene: TRBV3-1/TRBV3-2; CDR3aa: CASSQGTAGGPKKQYF; CDR3nt: TGTGCCAGCAGCCAGGGCACGGCGGGAGGGCCGAAAAAGCAGTACTTC
abundance: .; j_gene: TRBJ2-5; d_gene: .; v_gene: TRBV7-9; CDR3aa: CASNFGGQETQYF; CDR3nt: TGTGCCAGCAACTTCGGGGGCCAAGAGACCCAGTACTTC
abundance: few; j_gene: TRBJ2-5; d_gene: .; v_gene: TRBV7-9; CDR3aa: CASSRGDRHQETQYF; CDR3nt: TGTGCCAGCAGCCGGGGGGACAGGCACCAAGAGACCCAGTACTTC
abundance: .; j_gene: TRBJ1-2; d_gene: .; v_gene: TRBV29-1; CDR3aa: CSVVQGYGYTF; CDR3nt: TGCAGCGTTGTACAGGGATACGGCTACACCTTC
abundance: .; j_gene: TRBJ2-2; d_gene: .; v_gene: TRBV2; CDR3aa: CASSGSGDGELFF; CDR3nt: TGTGCCAGCAGTGGATCGGGGGATGGGGAGCTGTTTTTT
abundance: few; j_gene: TRBJ1-5; d_gene: TRBD1; v_gene: TRBV19; CDR3aa: CASTTTGGSNQPQHF; CDR3nt: TGTGCCAGTACCACCACAGGGGGATCCAATCAGCCCCAGCATTTT